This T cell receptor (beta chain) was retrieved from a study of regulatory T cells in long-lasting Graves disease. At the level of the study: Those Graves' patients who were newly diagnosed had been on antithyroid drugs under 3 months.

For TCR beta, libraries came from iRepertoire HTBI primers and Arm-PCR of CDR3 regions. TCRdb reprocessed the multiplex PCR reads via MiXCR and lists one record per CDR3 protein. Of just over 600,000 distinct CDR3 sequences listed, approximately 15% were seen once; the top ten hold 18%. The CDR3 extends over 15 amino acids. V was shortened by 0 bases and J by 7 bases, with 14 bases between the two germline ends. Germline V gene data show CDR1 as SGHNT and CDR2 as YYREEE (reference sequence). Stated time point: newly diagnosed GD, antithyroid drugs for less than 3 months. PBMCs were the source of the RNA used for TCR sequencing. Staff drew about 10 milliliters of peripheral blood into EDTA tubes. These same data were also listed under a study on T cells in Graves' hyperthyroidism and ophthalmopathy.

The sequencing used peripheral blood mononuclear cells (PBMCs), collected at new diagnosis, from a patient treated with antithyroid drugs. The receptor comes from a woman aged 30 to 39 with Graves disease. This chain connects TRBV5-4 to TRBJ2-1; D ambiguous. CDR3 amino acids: CASSLDPGPPNEQFF. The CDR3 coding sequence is TGTGCCAGCAGCTTGGACCCCGGTCCCCCGAATGAGCAGTTCTTC.